The clone carrying this T cell receptor beta chain has a count of ten or more. No antigen is known for it. It was through 5'RACE template switching that TCR cDNA was made, with a universal primer site and UMIs added. TCRdb itself ran the 5' RACE reads through MiXCR, one entry per CDR3 protein. The sample lists almost 70,000 distinct CDR3 sequences, approximately 5% seen once, with over 2% in the top ten. This entry comes from a study of T cells after yellow fever vaccination. Study-wide points: Most clones from primary vaccination were detected again post-booster (approximately 97% CD4, more than 85% CD8). High-abundance clonotypes from the bulk population could contaminate FACS-sorted repertoires.

Germline CDR1 reads MNHEY; CDR2 reads SVGAGI. The V gene lost 5 bases and the J gene lost 6 bases, with 8 bases spanning the gap. The CDR3 has 12 amino acids. This sequence was found in a man between 18 and 35 years old who received the YFV17D yellow fever vaccine. The V gene is TRBV6-5, the J gene TRBJ2-1; D unclear. Specimen: CD4+ T cells sorted from PBMCs, collected more than 14 days after the first yellow fever vaccination. CDR3 sequence: CASSARPNEQFF. CDR3 nucleotide sequence: TGTGCCAGCAGTGCCCGCCCCAATGAGCAGTTCTTC.